A selection of T cell receptor beta chains follows, all from one sample in a study of blood T cell repertoires in COVID-19. The data were produced by immunoSEQ multiplex PCR, yet TCRdb's version contains in-frame clones alone and is incomplete. The sample contains some 97,000 clones, about nine tenths of which appear only once. The sample comprised peripheral blood. The receptors come from a man aged 55 to 70 with acute or convalescent COVID-19. CDR3s include the opening cysteine and the closing phenylalanine or tryptophan. Each record gives: D gene, clone size, CDR3 length, V gene, J gene, CDR3 protein, CDR3 DNA. D genes are given only for firm matches. Clone size, where shown, is once, few, many, or a class for clones that have expanded.

d_call: TRBD1; clone_size: .; cdr3_length: 14; v_call: TRBV6-4; j_call: TRBJ1-6; cdr3_aa: CASSADRGSSPLHF; cdr3_nt: TGTGCCAGCAGTGCCGACAGGGGATCTTCACCCCTCCACTTT
d_call: .; clone_size: .; cdr3_length: 15; v_call: TRBV4-1; j_call: TRBJ1-2; cdr3_aa: CASSRAPDRNYGYTF; cdr3_nt: TGCGCCAGCAGCCGGGCCCCGGACAGAAACTATGGCTACACCTTC
d_call: .; clone_size: once; cdr3_length: 13; v_call: TRBV5-1; j_call: TRBJ1-1; cdr3_aa: CASSLDSWTEAFF; cdr3_nt: TGCGCCAGCAGCCTGGACTCGTGGACTGAAGCTTTCTTT
d_call: .; clone_size: .; cdr3_length: 13; v_call: TRBV24-1; j_call: TRBJ1-1; cdr3_aa: CATSASGNTEAFF; cdr3_nt: TGTGCCACCAGTGCCTCCGGGAACACTGAAGCTTTCTTT
d_call: .; clone_size: .; cdr3_length: 17; v_call: TRBV6-2/TRBV6-3; j_call: TRBJ2-4; cdr3_aa: CASSYWYRSVSGNIQYF; cdr3_nt: TGTGCCAGCAGTTACTGGTATCGGTCAGTTTCGGGAAACATTCAGTACTTC
d_call: TRBD1; clone_size: .; cdr3_length: 13; v_call: TRBV12-3/TRBV12-4; j_call: TRBJ1-1; cdr3_aa: CASSSGTGTEAFF; cdr3_nt: TGTGCCAGCAGTTCCGGGACAGGCACTGAAGCTTTCTTT
d_call: .; clone_size: .; cdr3_length: 16; v_call: TRBV19; j_call: TRBJ1-5; cdr3_aa: CASSTSQGIGNQPQHF; cdr3_nt: TGTGCCAGTAGCACTTCACAGGGCATCGGCAATCAGCCCCAGCATTTT
d_call: TRBD1; clone_size: .; cdr3_length: 15; v_call: TRBV14; j_call: TRBJ1-2; cdr3_aa: CASSQAGTGSAGYTF; cdr3_nt: TGTGCCAGCAGCCAGGCCGGGACAGGGTCGGCTGGCTACACCTTC
d_call: TRBD1; clone_size: .; cdr3_length: 17; v_call: TRBV4-1; j_call: TRBJ1-4; cdr3_aa: CASSQQKDRGGEWKLFF; cdr3_nt: TGCGCCAGCAGCCAGCAAAAAGACAGGGGAGGAGAGTGGAAACTGTTTTTT
d_call: .; clone_size: .; cdr3_length: 13; v_call: TRBV29-1; j_call: TRBJ2-1; cdr3_aa: CSVPTPAYNEQFF; cdr3_nt: TGCAGCGTCCCCACGCCAGCGTACAATGAGCAGTTCTTC
d_call: .; clone_size: .; cdr3_length: 14; v_call: TRBV11-2; j_call: TRBJ1-1; cdr3_aa: CASSFTAGDTEAFF; cdr3_nt: TGTGCCAGCAGCTTCACCGCAGGGGACACTGAAGCTTTCTTT
d_call: .; clone_size: .; cdr3_length: 13; v_call: TRBV30; j_call: TRBJ1-1; cdr3_aa: CAWRAGQILGAFF; cdr3_nt: TGTGCCTGGAGGGCCGGACAGATTCTCGGAGCTTTCTTT
d_call: .; clone_size: .; cdr3_length: 15; v_call: TRBV6-5; j_call: TRBJ1-1; cdr3_aa: CASSYGGEGNTEAFF; cdr3_nt: TGTGCCAGCAGTTACGGCGGGGAAGGGAACACTGAAGCTTTCTTT
d_call: .; clone_size: once; cdr3_length: 15; v_call: TRBV2; j_call: TRBJ2-5; cdr3_aa: CASSEAGWGRETQYF; cdr3_nt: TGTGCCAGCAGTGAAGCGGGGTGGGGGCGTGAGACCCAGTACTTC
d_call: TRBD1; clone_size: .; cdr3_length: 16; v_call: TRBV5-6; j_call: TRBJ1-5; cdr3_aa: CASSLLGTGENQPQHF; cdr3_nt: TGTGCCAGCAGCTTGTTAGGGACAGGGGAGAATCAGCCCCAGCATTTT
d_call: .; clone_size: .; cdr3_length: 14; v_call: TRBV3-1/TRBV3-2; j_call: TRBJ1-1; cdr3_aa: CASSQVVQESEAFF; cdr3_nt: TGTGCCAGCAGCCAAGTGGTACAGGAATCAGAAGCTTTCTTT
d_call: .; clone_size: .; cdr3_length: 15; v_call: TRBV9; j_call: TRBJ1-2; cdr3_aa: CASSPGLKGNYGYTF; cdr3_nt: TGTGCCAGCAGCCCCGGACTGAAAGGTAACTATGGCTACACCTTC
d_call: TRBD1; clone_size: .; cdr3_length: 13; v_call: TRBV6-5; j_call: TRBJ1-5; cdr3_aa: CATGQGIGQPQHF; cdr3_nt: TGTGCCACGGGACAGGGGATCGGTCAGCCCCAGCATTTT
d_call: .; clone_size: .; cdr3_length: 14; v_call: TRBV3-1/TRBV3-2; j_call: TRBJ2-5; cdr3_aa: CASSQAGLQETQYF; cdr3_nt: TGTGCCAGCAGCCAAGCGGGACTCCAAGAGACCCAGTACTTC
d_call: .; clone_size: .; cdr3_length: 13; v_call: TRBV10-3; j_call: TRBJ2-7; cdr3_aa: CAIRDYQTYEQYF; cdr3_nt: TGTGCCATCAGGGACTACCAGACCTACGAGCAGTACTTC
d_call: .; clone_size: .; cdr3_length: 15; v_call: TRBV4-2; j_call: TRBJ1-1; cdr3_aa: CASSQETGRATEAFF; cdr3_nt: TGTGCCAGCAGCCAAGAAACAGGGCGGGCCACTGAAGCTTTCTTT
d_call: TRBD1; clone_size: .; cdr3_length: 13; v_call: TRBV7-2; j_call: TRBJ1-2; cdr3_aa: CASSLRDRAGYTF; cdr3_nt: TGTGCCAGCAGCCTCCGGGACAGGGCTGGCTACACCTTC
d_call: TRBD1; clone_size: .; cdr3_length: 13; v_call: TRBV4-1; j_call: TRBJ1-1; cdr3_aa: CASSLTGATEAFF; cdr3_nt: TGCGCCAGCAGCCTCACAGGGGCCACTGAAGCTTTCTTT
d_call: .; clone_size: .; cdr3_length: 13; v_call: TRBV7-2; j_call: TRBJ2-3; cdr3_aa: CASSWGPGDTQYF; cdr3_nt: TGTGCCAGCAGCTGGGGGCCGGGGGATACGCAGTATTTT
d_call: TRBD1; clone_size: .; cdr3_length: 17; v_call: TRBV15; j_call: TRBJ2-4; cdr3_aa: CATSRGGTGGAKNIQYF; cdr3_nt: TGTGCCACCAGCAGAGGGGGGACAGGGGGAGCCAAAAACATTCAGTACTTC
d_call: TRBD1; clone_size: .; cdr3_length: 16; v_call: TRBV5-1; j_call: TRBJ1-5; cdr3_aa: CASSSGTGNPQEPQHF; cdr3_nt: TGCGCCAGCAGCTCAGGGACAGGGAATCCCCAGGAGCCCCAGCATTTT
d_call: TRBD2; clone_size: .; cdr3_length: 19; v_call: TRBV5-1; j_call: TRBJ2-2; cdr3_aa: CASSPARTSGGADTGELFF; cdr3_nt: TGCGCCAGCAGCCCCGCTCGGACTAGCGGGGGGGCCGACACCGGGGAGCTGTTTTTT
d_call: .; clone_size: .; cdr3_length: 13; v_call: TRBV6-6; j_call: TRBJ1-2; cdr3_aa: CASSPTGTYGYTF; cdr3_nt: TGTGCCAGCAGCCCAACAGGGACCTATGGCTACACCTTC
d_call: TRBD2; clone_size: .; cdr3_length: 14; v_call: TRBV7-2; j_call: TRBJ2-5; cdr3_aa: CASSRQRGMETQYF; cdr3_nt: TGTGCCAGCAGCCGGCAGCGGGGTATGGAGACCCAGTACTTC
d_call: TRBD1; clone_size: few; cdr3_length: 14; v_call: TRBV5-4; j_call: TRBJ1-5; cdr3_aa: CASSLQGGNQPQHF; cdr3_nt: TGTGCCAGCAGCTTGCAGGGGGGCAATCAGCCCCAGCATTTT
d_call: .; clone_size: .; cdr3_length: 15; v_call: TRBV6-1; j_call: TRBJ1-3; cdr3_aa: CASSENRSGGNTIYF; cdr3_nt: TGTGCCAGCAGTGAGAACAGGTCCGGAGGAAACACCATATATTTT
d_call: .; clone_size: .; cdr3_length: 14; v_call: TRBV7-2; j_call: TRBJ1-2; cdr3_aa: CASSLIDRIYGYTF; cdr3_nt: TGTGCCAGCAGCTTAATTGACAGAATTTATGGCTACACCTTC
d_call: .; clone_size: .; cdr3_length: 12; v_call: TRBV5-5; j_call: TRBJ1-1; cdr3_aa: CASSLSDTEAFF; cdr3_nt: TGTGCCAGCAGCTTGTCGGACACTGAAGCTTTCTTT
d_call: .; clone_size: .; cdr3_length: 13; v_call: TRBV6-5; j_call: TRBJ1-4; cdr3_aa: CASSRRENEKLFF; cdr3_nt: TGTGCCAGCAGCCGGAGGGAGAATGAAAAACTGTTTTTT
d_call: .; clone_size: .; cdr3_length: 14; v_call: TRBV5-4; j_call: TRBJ1-1; cdr3_aa: CASSLQVLNTEAFF; cdr3_nt: TGTGCCAGCAGTCTACAGGTTCTGAACACTGAAGCTTTCTTT
d_call: .; clone_size: once; cdr3_length: 14; v_call: TRBV5-6; j_call: TRBJ2-3; cdr3_aa: CASSLSWGGDTQYF; cdr3_nt: TGTGCCAGCAGCTTGAGCTGGGGAGGAGATACGCAGTATTTT
d_call: TRBD1; clone_size: .; cdr3_length: 16; v_call: TRBV7-9; j_call: TRBJ1-2; cdr3_aa: CASSRDRAERIVGYTF; cdr3_nt: TGTGCCAGCAGCCGGGACAGGGCGGAACGAATTGTGGGCTACACCTTC
d_call: .; clone_size: .; cdr3_length: 15; v_call: TRBV5-1; j_call: TRBJ1-1; cdr3_aa: CASSRTGDVDTEAFF; cdr3_nt: TGCGCCAGCAGCCGTACGGGTGATGTGGACACTGAAGCTTTCTTT
d_call: TRBD1; clone_size: many; cdr3_length: 14; v_call: TRBV5-1; j_call: TRBJ1-1; cdr3_aa: CASSSGQPNTEAFF; cdr3_nt: TGCGCCAGCAGCTCGGGACAGCCGAACACTGAAGCTTTCTTT
d_call: .; clone_size: once; cdr3_length: 16; v_call: TRBV18; j_call: TRBJ1-1; cdr3_aa: CASSPGQAQVLTEAFF; cdr3_nt: TGTGCCAGCTCACCGGGTCAGGCCCAGGTACTTACTGAAGCTTTCTTT
d_call: TRBD1; clone_size: .; cdr3_length: 13; v_call: TRBV5-8; j_call: TRBJ1-5; cdr3_aa: CASSLGQGQPQHF; cdr3_nt: TGTGCCAGCAGCTTGGGACAGGGGCAGCCCCAGCATTTT
d_call: .; clone_size: .; cdr3_length: 15; v_call: TRBV7-2; j_call: TRBJ1-2; cdr3_aa: CASSLEPGKLGGYTF; cdr3_nt: TGTGCCAGCAGCTTAGAGCCAGGGAAGCTCGGTGGCTACACCTTC
d_call: .; clone_size: few; cdr3_length: 15; v_call: TRBV27; j_call: TRBJ2-2; cdr3_aa: CASSVGRNPTGELFF; cdr3_nt: TGTGCCAGCAGCGTGGGGAGGAACCCCACCGGGGAGCTGTTTTTT
d_call: TRBD1; clone_size: .; cdr3_length: 15; v_call: TRBV28; j_call: TRBJ1-5; cdr3_aa: CASSLAGTGDQPQHF; cdr3_nt: TGTGCCAGCAGTTTAGCCGGGACAGGGGATCAGCCCCAGCATTTT
d_call: .; clone_size: once; cdr3_length: 15; v_call: TRBV10-1; j_call: TRBJ1-2; cdr3_aa: CASSEPTTANYGYTF; cdr3_nt: TGCGCCAGCAGTGAGCCTACCACAGCTAACTATGGCTACACCTTC
d_call: .; clone_size: .; cdr3_length: 14; v_call: TRBV5-6; j_call: TRBJ1-4; cdr3_aa: CASSLRQGREKLFF; cdr3_nt: TGTGCCAGCAGCTTGAGGCAGGGTAGAGAAAAACTGTTTTTT
d_call: .; clone_size: .; cdr3_length: 13; v_call: TRBV7-2; j_call: TRBJ1-5; cdr3_aa: CASSLFERQPQHF; cdr3_nt: TGTGCCAGCAGCTTATTTGAGAGGCAGCCCCAGCATTTT
d_call: .; clone_size: .; cdr3_length: 14; v_call: TRBV5-1; j_call: TRBJ2-1; cdr3_aa: CASSLVTAYNEQFF; cdr3_nt: TGCGCCAGCAGCTTGGTCACAGCCTACAATGAGCAGTTCTTC
d_call: TRBD1; clone_size: .; cdr3_length: 14; v_call: TRBV19; j_call: TRBJ1-1; cdr3_aa: CASRDRGVNTEAFF; cdr3_nt: TGTGCCAGTAGGGACAGGGGAGTGAACACTGAAGCTTTCTTT
d_call: .; clone_size: .; cdr3_length: 16; v_call: TRBV5-1; j_call: TRBJ1-6; cdr3_aa: CASSLESAPYNSPLHF; cdr3_nt: TGCGCCAGCAGCTTGGAGTCAGCGCCCTATAATTCACCCCTCCACTTT
d_call: TRBD1; clone_size: once; cdr3_length: 16; v_call: TRBV19; j_call: TRBJ1-5; cdr3_aa: CASREANRGSNQPQHF; cdr3_nt: TGTGCCAGTAGAGAAGCCAACAGGGGTAGCAATCAGCCCCAGCATTTT
d_call: .; clone_size: .; cdr3_length: 15; v_call: TRBV2; j_call: TRBJ2-7; cdr3_aa: CASSDGGGLSYEQYF; cdr3_nt: TGTGCCAGCAGTGATGGTGGGGGACTCTCCTACGAGCAGTACTTC
d_call: TRBD2; clone_size: once; cdr3_length: 17; v_call: TRBV5-1; j_call: TRBJ2-2; cdr3_aa: CASSLGLAGPNTGELFF; cdr3_nt: TGCGCCAGCAGCTTGGGACTAGCGGGGCCGAACACCGGGGAGCTGTTTTTT